Sequencing of this T cell receptor (beta chain) was carried out in a study of cytomegalovirus exposure and HLA in healthy donors. Regarding the study as a whole: As was reported, the HLA-A and HLA-B alleles of most subjects were accurately predicted from TCR beta sequences.

The PCR contained 60 Vbeta and 13 Jbeta primers. Clones were read by immunoSEQ multiplex PCR, and TCRdb kept only the in-frame ones, dropping some. The sample shows about 180,000 clones, more than 75% of them seen only once. This clone has just a few counts. The antigen remains undetermined. Healthy donors of bone marrow made up the group. J was trimmed by 4 bases and V by 7 bases; bases with no gene match: 6. This CDR3 comprises 15 residues. From germline, CDR1 is MRHNA and CDR2 SNTAGT. V is TRBV6-4 and J is TRBJ1-6; 8 bases agree with TRBD1. The sequenced material came from PBMCs. This sequence originates from a woman aged 25 to 39 in good health and CMV-seropositive. CDR3 DNA sequence: TGTGCCAGCACCCACAGGGGGGAGTATAATTCACCCCTCCACTTT. Protein sequence: CASTHRGEYNSPLHF.